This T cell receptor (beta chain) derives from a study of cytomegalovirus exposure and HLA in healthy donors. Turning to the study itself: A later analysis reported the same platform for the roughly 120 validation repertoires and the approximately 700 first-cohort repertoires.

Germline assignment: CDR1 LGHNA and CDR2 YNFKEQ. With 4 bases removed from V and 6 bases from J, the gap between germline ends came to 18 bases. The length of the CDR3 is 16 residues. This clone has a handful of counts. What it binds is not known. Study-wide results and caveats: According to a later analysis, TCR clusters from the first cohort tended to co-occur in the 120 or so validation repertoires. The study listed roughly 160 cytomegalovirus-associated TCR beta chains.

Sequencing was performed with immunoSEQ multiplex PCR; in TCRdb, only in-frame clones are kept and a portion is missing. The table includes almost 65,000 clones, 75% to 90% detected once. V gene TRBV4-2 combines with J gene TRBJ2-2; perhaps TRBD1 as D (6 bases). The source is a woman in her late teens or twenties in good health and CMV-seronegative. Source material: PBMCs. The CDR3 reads CASSPPDSGESGELFF. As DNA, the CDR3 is TGTGCCAGCAGCCCACCCGATTCAGGGGAATCCGGGGAGCTGTTTTTT.